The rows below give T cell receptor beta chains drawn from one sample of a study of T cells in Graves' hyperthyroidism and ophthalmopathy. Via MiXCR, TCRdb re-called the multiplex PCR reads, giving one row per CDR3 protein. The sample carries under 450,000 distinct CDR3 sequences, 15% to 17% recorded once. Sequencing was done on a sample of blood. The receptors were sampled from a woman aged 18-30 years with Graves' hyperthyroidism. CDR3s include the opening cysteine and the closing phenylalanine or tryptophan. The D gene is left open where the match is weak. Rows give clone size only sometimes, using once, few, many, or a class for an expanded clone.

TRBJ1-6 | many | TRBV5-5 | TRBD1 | CASSLVRTGYWSPLHF | TGTGCCAGCAGCTTGGTCCGGACAGGGTATTGGTCACCCCTCCACTTT
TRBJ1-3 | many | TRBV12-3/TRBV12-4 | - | CASTIVLNSGNTIYF | TGTGCCAGCACCATAGTACTCAACTCTGGAAACACCATATATTTT
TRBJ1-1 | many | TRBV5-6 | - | CASSFKLTNTEAFF | TGTGCCAGCAGCTTTAAACTGACGAACACTGAAGCTTTCTTT
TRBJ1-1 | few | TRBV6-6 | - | CASSYSLRPPLGSEAFF | TGTGCCAGCAGTTACTCTCTCAGACCGCCTTTAGGATCCGAAGCTTTCTTT
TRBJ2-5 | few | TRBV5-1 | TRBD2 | CASSLTSGGSRETQYF | TGCGCCAGCAGCTTGACTAGCGGGGGGTCCCGGGAGACCCAGTACTTC
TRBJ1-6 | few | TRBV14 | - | CASSLHLLGGAPLHF | TGTGCCAGCAGCCTACATTTGTTGGGAGGAGCTCCCCTCCACTTT
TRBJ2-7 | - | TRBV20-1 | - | CSASRSGHEDPYEQYF | TGCAGTGCATCACGTTCCGGGCACGAGGATCCCTACGAGCAGTACTTC
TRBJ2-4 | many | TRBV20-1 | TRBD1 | CSASRWDSLAKNIQYF | TGCAGTGCTAGCAGATGGGACAGCCTAGCCAAAAACATTCAGTACTTC
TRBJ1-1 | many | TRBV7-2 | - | CASSFRGAAEAFF | TGTGCCAGCAGCTTCCGAGGGGCCGCTGAAGCTTTCTTT
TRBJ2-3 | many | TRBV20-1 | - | CSASSQGRFTDTQYF | TGCAGTGCTTCCTCTCAGGGTCGTTTCACAGATACGCAGTATTTT
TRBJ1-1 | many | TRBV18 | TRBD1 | CASSPGDSLEAFF | TGTGCCAGCTCACCCGGGGACAGCTTAGAAGCTTTCTTT
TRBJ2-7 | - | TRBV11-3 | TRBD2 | CASSSSTSGNVYEQYF | TGTGCCAGCAGCTCCTCGACTAGCGGGAACGTGTACGAGCAGTACTTC
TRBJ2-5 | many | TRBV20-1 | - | CSVTLRDTLETQYF | TGCAGTGTCACTCTCCGGGACACACTAGAGACCCAGTACTTC
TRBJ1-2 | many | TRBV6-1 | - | CASSEVPHGNRAGGYTF | TGTGCCAGCAGTGAGGTCCCCCACGGAAACAGGGCGGGCGGCTACACCTTC
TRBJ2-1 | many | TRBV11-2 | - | CASSLGISYNEQFF | TGTGCCAGCAGCTTAGGGATCTCCTACAATGAGCAGTTCTTC
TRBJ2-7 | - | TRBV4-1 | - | CASSPMTGEDEQYF | TGCGCCAGCAGCCCCATGACGGGGGAGGACGAGCAGTACTTC
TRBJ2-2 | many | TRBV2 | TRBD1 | CASSGTGDTGELFF | TGTGCCAGCAGCGGGACAGGAGACACCGGGGAGCTGTTTTTT
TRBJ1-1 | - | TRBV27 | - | CASRRRGGTEAFF | TGTGCCAGCAGGAGAAGGGGCGGCACTGAAGCTTTCTTT
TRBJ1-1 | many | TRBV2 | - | CASRRNTGGEAFF | TGTGCCAGCCGACGAAACACTGGGGGTGAAGCTTTCTTT
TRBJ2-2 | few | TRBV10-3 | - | CAISRTETGELFF | TGTGCCATCAGCCGGACTGAGACCGGGGAGCTGTTTTTT
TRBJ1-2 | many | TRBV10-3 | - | CAISESVNYGYTF | TGTGCCATCAGTGAGTCGGTTAACTATGGCTACACCTTC
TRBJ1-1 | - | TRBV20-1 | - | CSARGLITEAFF | TGCAGTGCTCGAGGACTGATCACTGAAGCTTTCTTT
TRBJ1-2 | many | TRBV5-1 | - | CASSRDIPYGYTF | TGCGCCAGCAGCAGGGACATCCCCTATGGCTACACCTTC
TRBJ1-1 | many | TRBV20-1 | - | CSASQLPNTEAFF | TGCAGTGCTAGTCAGCTACCGAACACTGAAGCTTTCTTT
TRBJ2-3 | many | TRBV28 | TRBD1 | CASSFIVGDRDLADTQYF | TGTGCCAGCAGTTTTATAGTAGGGGACAGGGATTTGGCAGATACGCAGTATTTT
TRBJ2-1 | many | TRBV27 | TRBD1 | CASSSAQGAQAYNEQFF | TGTGCCAGCAGTTCCGCTCAGGGGGCGCAAGCCTACAATGAGCAGTTCTTC
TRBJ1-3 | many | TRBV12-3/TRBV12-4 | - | CASSFSGAGNTIYF | TGTGCCAGCAGTTTCTCGGGGGCTGGAAACACCATATATTTT
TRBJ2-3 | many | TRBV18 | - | CASSPTSRDTQYF | TGTGCCAGCTCACCGACTAGTCGAGATACGCAGTATTTT
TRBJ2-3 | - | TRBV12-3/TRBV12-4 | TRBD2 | CASSPSGGADTQYF | TGTGCCAGCAGTCCTAGCGGGGGGGCAGATACGCAGTATTTT
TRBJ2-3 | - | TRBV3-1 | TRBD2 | CASGPTSGRAWYTDTQYF | TGTGCCAGCGGGCCCACTAGCGGGAGGGCCTGGTATACCGATACGCAGTATTTT
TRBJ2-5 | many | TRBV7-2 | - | CASSLGQTLARETQYF | TGTGCCAGCAGCTTGGGCCAGACCCTAGCGAGAGAGACCCAGTACTTC
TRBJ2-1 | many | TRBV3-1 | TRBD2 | CASSQDGGETYNEQFF | TGTGCCAGCAGCCAAGATGGGGGGGAGACATACAATGAGCAGTTCTTC
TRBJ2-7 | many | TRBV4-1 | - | CASSQEDGSYEQYF | TGCGCCAGCAGCCAAGAGGACGGCTCCTACGAGCAGTACTTC
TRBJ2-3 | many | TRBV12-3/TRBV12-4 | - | CASSPIEGMQYF | TGTGCCAGCAGCCCAATAGAAGGCATGCAGTATTTT
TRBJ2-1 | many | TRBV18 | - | CASFTTGRDEQFF | TGTGCCAGCTTCACGACAGGGAGGGATGAGCAGTTCTTC
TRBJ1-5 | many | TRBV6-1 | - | CASRAVYSNQPQHF | TGTGCCAGCAGAGCAGTGTATAGCAATCAGCCCCAGCATTTT
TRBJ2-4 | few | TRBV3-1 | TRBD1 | CASSPGQVGKNIQYF | TGTGCCAGCAGCCCCGGACAGGTCGGCAAAAACATTCAGTACTTC
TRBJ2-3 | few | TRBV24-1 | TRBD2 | CATSDLSLADTDTQYF | TGTGCCACCAGTGATTTGAGCCTAGCGGACACAGATACGCAGTATTTT
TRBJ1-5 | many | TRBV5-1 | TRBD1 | CASSADRGGQPQHF | TGCGCCAGCAGCGCCGACAGGGGAGGTCAGCCCCAGCATTTT
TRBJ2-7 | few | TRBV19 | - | CASSPGRPSEQYF | TGTGCCAGTAGCCCCGGACGGCCCTCGGAGCAGTACTTC
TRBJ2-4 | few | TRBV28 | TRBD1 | CTSSPRQGYAKNIQYF | TGTACCAGCAGTCCTCGACAGGGTTATGCCAAAAACATTCAGTACTTC
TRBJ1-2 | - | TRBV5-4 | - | CASSIDRDYGYTF | TGTGCCAGCAGCATTGACAGAGACTATGGCTACACCTTC
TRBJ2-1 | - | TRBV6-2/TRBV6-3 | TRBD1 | CASSLLRDSYNEQFF | TGTGCCAGCAGTTTGCTCCGGGACAGCTACAATGAGCAGTTCTTC
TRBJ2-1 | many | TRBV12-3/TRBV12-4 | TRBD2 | CASSLQREYEQFF | TGTGCCAGCAGTCTCCAGCGGGAGTATGAGCAGTTCTTC
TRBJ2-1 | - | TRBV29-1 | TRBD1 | CSVSGDRSYNEQFF | TGCAGCGTGTCAGGGGACAGATCTTACAATGAGCAGTTCTTC
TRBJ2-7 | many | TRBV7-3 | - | CASSLMPGTNEQYF | TGTGCCAGCAGCTTAATGCCAGGGACCAACGAGCAGTACTTC
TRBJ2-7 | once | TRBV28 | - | CASSIGGVPYEQYF | TGTGCCAGCAGTATCGGAGGGGTCCCCTACGAGCAGTACTTC
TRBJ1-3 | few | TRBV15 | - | CATSRQRGPELGNTIYF | TGTGCCACCAGCAGACAAAGGGGCCCGGAGCTTGGAAACACCATATATTTT
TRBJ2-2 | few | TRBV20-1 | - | CSALHTGELFF | TGCAGTGCTCTGCATACCGGGGAGCTGTTTTTT
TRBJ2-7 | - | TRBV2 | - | CASSVSSRGGEQYF | TGTGCCAGCAGTGTCAGTTCAAGAGGGGGCGAGCAGTACTTC